The rows below give T cell receptor beta chains drawn from one sample of a study of blood T cell repertoires in COVID-19. Sequenced by immunoSEQ multiplex PCR; TCRdb stores in-frame clones only, minus some. In the table there are some 97,000 clones, 85% of which are singletons. The source material was peripheral blood. The receptor source for this set is a human donor in a cohort sampled during active COVID-19. Both conserved end residues are part of each CDR3. The D gene is left open where the match is weak. Clone size is shown for a subset of rows, as once, few, many or a class of expanded clone.

TRBD1	TRBV19	.	TRBJ1-2	CASSIPQGAGYGYTF	TGTGCCAGTAGTATACCACAGGGGGCCGGCTATGGCTACACCTTC
TRBD1	TRBV5-6	.	TRBJ1-1	CASSLFRDRRDTEAFF	TGTGCCAGCAGCCTTTTCCGGGACAGACGGGACACTGAAGCTTTCTTT
.	TRBV10-2	once	TRBJ1-4	CASSGRGLGTNEKLFF	TGCGCCAGCAGTGGTCGGGGGTTAGGAACTAATGAAAAACTGTTTTTT
TRBD1	TRBV5-5	.	TRBJ1-3	CASSQLSGGGNTIYF	TGTGCCAGCAGCCAACTCTCAGGGGGAGGAAACACCATATATTTT
.	TRBV5-1	few	TRBJ1-1	CASNYGEVAFF	TGCGCCAGCAACTACGGGGAGGTCGCTTTCTTT
.	TRBV19	.	TRBJ1-2	CASRRDTPSNYGYTF	TGTGCCAGTAGACGGGACACCCCCTCTAACTATGGCTACACCTTC
TRBD1	TRBV7-2	.	TRBJ2-7	CASSVSDRGYEQYF	TGTGCCAGCAGCGTTTCGGACAGGGGGTACGAGCAGTACTTC
.	TRBV6-6	.	TRBJ1-5	CASSYGPSANQPQHF	TGTGCCAGCAGTTACGGCCCCTCCGCCAATCAGCCCCAGCATTTT
.	TRBV19	.	TRBJ1-2	CASSNTKGRDGYTF	TGTGCCAGTAGTAATACGAAGGGGAGGGATGGCTACACCTTC
TRBD1	TRBV18	once	TRBJ1-5	CASSQTSTGGGNNQPQHF	TGTGCCAGCTCGCAGACCTCGACAGGGGGCGGAAACAATCAGCCCCAGCATTTT
.	TRBV10-3	.	TRBJ1-1	CAISEGLFEAFF	TGTGCCATCAGTGAGGGACTTTTTGAAGCTTTCTTT
TRBD2	TRBV15	.	TRBJ2-6	CATRKTSGRVGANVLTF	TGTGCCACCAGGAAGACTAGCGGGAGGGTTGGGGCCAACGTCCTGACTTTC
TRBD2	TRBV6-4	.	TRBJ2-1	CASSDEAGSYNEQFF	TGTGCCAGCAGTGACGAAGCGGGATCCTACAATGAGCAGTTCTTC
TRBD1	TRBV12-5	.	TRBJ1-5	CASGSGQGNQPQHF	TGTGCTAGTGGTTCAGGACAGGGCAATCAGCCCCAGCATTTT
TRBD2	TRBV20-1	.	TRBJ2-2	CSASFRGGVTGELFF	TGCAGTGCTAGTTTCCGGGGGGGAGTCACCGGGGAGCTGTTTTTT
.	TRBV29-1	.	TRBJ1-2	CSVVGHRDGYTF	TGCAGCGTCGTGGGCCACAGGGATGGCTACACCTTC
TRBD1	TRBV12-5	once	TRBJ1-3	CASGLKTGGEGNTIYF	TGTGCTAGTGGTTTGAAAACAGGGGGCGAAGGAAACACCATATATTTT
.	TRBV6-6	few	TRBJ1-5	CASDRDSNQPQHF	TGTGCCAGCGATCGGGATAGCAATCAGCCCCAGCATTTT
.	TRBV7-2	once	TRBJ1-5	CASSPRGTGNQPQHF	TGTGCCAGCAGCCCCAGGGGCACGGGCAATCAGCCCCAGCATTTT
.	TRBV3-1/TRBV3-2	once	TRBJ2-7	CASSQGIGGPYEQYF	TGTGCCAGCAGCCAAGGAATCGGGGGGCCCTACGAGCAGTACTTC
TRBD1	TRBV3-1/TRBV3-2	.	TRBJ1-6	CASSPRDSPYSPLHF	TGTGCCAGCAGCCCTCGGGACAGTCCTTATTCACCCCTCCACTTT
.	TRBV7-2	few	TRBJ1-5	CASSSGLMNQPQHF	TGTGCCAGCAGCTCGGGACTTATGAATCAGCCCCAGCATTTT
TRBD2	TRBV7-2	.	TRBJ2-1	CASSLRAGDNEQFF	TGTGCCAGCAGCTTACGTGCGGGGGACAATGAGCAGTTCTTC
.	TRBV14	.	TRBJ2-3	CASSQDRAGRPDTQYF	TGTGCCAGCAGCCAAGATCGGGCGGGGCGCCCGGATACGCAGTATTTT
TRBD2	TRBV5-1	.	TRBJ2-3	CASRFRLAGVADTQYF	TGCGCCAGCAGGTTCCGACTAGCGGGAGTGGCAGATACGCAGTATTTT
TRBD1	TRBV2	.	TRBJ1-1	CASSFLTGGTEAFF	TGTGCCAGCAGTTTTCTTACAGGGGGCACTGAAGCTTTCTTT
TRBD2	TRBV13	.	TRBJ2-4	CASSLGPASGGVLDIQYF	TGTGCCAGCAGCTTAGGTCCGGCCAGCGGGGGGGTTTTAGACATTCAGTACTTC
TRBD1	TRBV6-5	.	TRBJ1-1	CASSYSRTGAEAFF	TGTGCCAGCAGTTACTCCCGGACAGGGGCTGAAGCTTTCTTT
TRBD1	TRBV9	.	TRBJ1-4	CASSALTGYGEKLFF	TGTGCCAGCAGCGCCCTGACAGGGTATGGTGAAAAACTGTTTTTT
.	TRBV29-1	.	TRBJ1-5	CSVATGYSNQPQHF	TGCAGCGTCGCAACAGGTTACAGCAATCAGCCCCAGCATTTT
.	TRBV13	.	TRBJ1-2	CASIDRNRLNYGYTF	TGTGCCAGCATCGATAGAAACAGGCTTAACTATGGCTACACCTTC
.	TRBV3-1/TRBV3-2	.	TRBJ2-7	CASSASPSGEQYF	TGTGCCAGCAGCGCCAGCCCTTCGGGCGAGCAGTACTTC
.	TRBV27	.	TRBJ1-4	CASSLGQPATNEKLFF	TGTGCCAGCAGTTTAGGGCAGCCAGCAACTAATGAAAAACTGTTTTTT
TRBD2	TRBV7-2	.	TRBJ2-1	CASSLSSRGAHEQFF	TGTGCCAGCAGTCTTAGTTCGCGGGGGGCACATGAGCAGTTCTTC
.	TRBV6-2/TRBV6-3	.	TRBJ2-7	CASSPARGGEIEQYF	TGTGCCAGCAGTCCAGCGCGGGGCGGAGAGATCGAGCAGTACTTC
.	TRBV12-3/TRBV12-4	.	TRBJ2-2	CASSSAGRMFF	TGTGCCAGCAGTTCGGCAGGGAGGATGTTTTTT
.	TRBV5-1	.	TRBJ1-1	CASSPYTEGEAFF	TGCGCCAGCAGCCCTTATACTGAGGGAGAAGCTTTCTTT
TRBD2	TRBV4-3	.	TRBJ2-1	CASSQVASGGLMYNEQFF	TGCGCCAGCAGCCAAGTGGCTAGCGGGGGCCTGATGTACAATGAGCAGTTCTTC
.	TRBV14	.	TRBJ1-2	CASSLSDSHGYTF	TGTGCCAGCAGCCTTTCGGACAGCCATGGCTACACCTTC
.	TRBV29-1	.	TRBJ1-2	CSVEAGLGYTF	TGCAGCGTTGAAGCTGGACTTGGCTACACCTTC
TRBD1	TRBV6-2/TRBV6-3	.	TRBJ1-5	CASSYSKDRAVSNQPQHF	TGTGCCAGCAGTTACTCAAAGGACAGGGCTGTCAGCAATCAGCCCCAGCATTTT
.	TRBV6-6	.	TRBJ1-2	CASSYDGVWGDYGYTF	TGTGCCAGCAGTTATGACGGGGTGTGGGGTGACTATGGCTACACCTTC
TRBD1	TRBV12-3/TRBV12-4	once	TRBJ2-7	CASSSQGDEQYF	TGTGCCAGCAGTTCCCAGGGGGACGAGCAGTACTTC
TRBD1	TRBV7-8	.	TRBJ1-3	CASSTGDSSSGNTIYF	TGTGCCAGCAGCACCGGGGACAGCTCCTCTGGAAACACCATATATTTT
.	TRBV5-4	once	TRBJ2-3	CASSLGRGATLDTQYF	TGTGCCAGCAGCTTGGGACGGGGGGCCACTCTAGATACGCAGTATTTT
TRBD2	TRBV3-1/TRBV3-2	once	TRBJ2-4	CASSHRGGDIQYF	TGTGCCAGCAGCCACCGTGGGGGGGACATTCAGTACTTC
.	TRBV5-1	.	TRBJ1-1	CASSNGQQNTEAFF	TGCGCCAGCAGCAACGGACAGCAGAACACTGAAGCTTTCTTT
.	TRBV19	.	TRBJ1-2	CASSIESTYGYTF	TGTGCCAGTAGTATAGAGAGTACTTATGGCTACACCTTC
.	TRBV7-2	.	TRBJ2-2	CASSLLDFPGELFF	TGTGCCAGCAGCTTATTAGATTTTCCCGGGGAGCTGTTTTTT